This record covers a single T cell receptor beta chain. Its antigen is not identified. The record originates from a study of memory CD4+ T cells and cytomegalovirus serostatus. Whole-study context: Donors were healthy Belgian adults, several CMV seropositive and fewer than 30 seronegative. General observations from the study: Each of approximately 61 CMV-associated TCRbeta sequences occurred in one to five individuals. A US-trained random forest predicted CMV serostatus with median AUC around 0.91.

The germline CDR1 and CDR2 sequences are KGHSH and LQKENI. The CDR3 is 12 amino acids. V gave up 5 bases and J gave up 0 bases, with 5 bases separating them. In the original analysis: After removing out-of-frame reads, 2,204,828 distinct TCRbeta sequences remained. TCRdb's table, derived via immunoSEQ multiplex PCR, lists solely in-frame clones and lacks some. V and J calls and clone size are as listed in that table; D and trimming were resolved from the DNA. Here the sample spans some 54,000 clones, 80% being singletons. Single viable CD3+CD4+CD8-CD45RO+ cells were sorted as the memory CD4+ T cells. The receptor was derived from an adult in good health and CMV-seropositive. This chain uses TRBV18 with TRBJ2-7; no reliable D call. Sequencing used memory CD4+ T cells from blood. The CDR3 loop reads CASSGSSYEQYF. The CDR3 DNA reads TGTGCCAGCTCAGGTTCCTCCTACGAGCAGTACTTC.